The rows below give T cell receptor beta chains drawn from one sample of a study of blood T cell repertoires in COVID-19. The method was immunoSEQ multiplex PCR; TCRdb's version includes in-frame clones alone and lacks a portion of them. The sample has roughly 63,000 clones, 79% seen once. The material sequenced was peripheral blood. Receptors originate from a human donor in a cohort sampled during active COVID-19. CDR3s include the opening cysteine and the closing phenylalanine or tryptophan. The D gene is left open where the match is weak. Clone size appears in some rows only: once, few, many, or a class for an expanded clone.

CDR3 | DNA | D | J | size | V
CASSYHRGNTGELFF | TGTGCCAGCAGTTACCACAGGGGGAACACCGGGGAGCTGTTTTTT | TRBD1 | TRBJ2-2 | once | TRBV6-5
CSARAGREQFF | TGCAGTGCTAGAGCCGGCAGGGAGCAGTTCTTC | . | TRBJ2-1 | . | TRBV20-1
CATSRGLAGGNYEQYF | TGTGCCACCAGCAGGGGACTAGCGGGGGGAAACTACGAGCAGTACTTC | TRBD2 | TRBJ2-7 | . | TRBV15
CASSLVPVETQYF | TGTGCCAGCAGCTTGGTGCCGGTTGAGACCCAGTACTTC | . | TRBJ2-5 | . | TRBV5-4
CASRGTGTSGRLGELFF | TGTGCCAGCAGGGGGACCGGGACTAGCGGGAGACTCGGGGAGCTGTTTTTT | TRBD2 | TRBJ2-2 | . | TRBV27
CASSERTAAGTGELFF | TGTGCCAGCAGTGAACGGACAGCCGCCGGCACCGGGGAGCTGTTTTTT | . | TRBJ2-2 | . | TRBV6-4
CASSPGGDTIYF | TGTGCCAGCAGTCCGGGAGGGGACACCATATATTTT | . | TRBJ1-3 | . | TRBV2
CATSDSGLHSNQPQHF | TGTGCCACCAGTGATTCGGGACTTCATAGCAATCAGCCCCAGCATTTT | . | TRBJ1-5 | . | TRBV24-1
CASSLGRVHRTGNQPQHF | TGTGCCAGCAGCTTGGGGAGGGTCCATAGAACGGGCAATCAGCCCCAGCATTTT | . | TRBJ1-5 | . | TRBV5-5
CASSLTQVGNEQFF | TGTGCCAGCAGTTTAACCCAGGTAGGAAATGAGCAGTTCTTC | . | TRBJ2-1 | . | TRBV28
CASSPIQGTDTQYF | TGTGCCAGCTCACCAATTCAGGGGACAGATACGCAGTATTTT | . | TRBJ2-3 | . | TRBV18